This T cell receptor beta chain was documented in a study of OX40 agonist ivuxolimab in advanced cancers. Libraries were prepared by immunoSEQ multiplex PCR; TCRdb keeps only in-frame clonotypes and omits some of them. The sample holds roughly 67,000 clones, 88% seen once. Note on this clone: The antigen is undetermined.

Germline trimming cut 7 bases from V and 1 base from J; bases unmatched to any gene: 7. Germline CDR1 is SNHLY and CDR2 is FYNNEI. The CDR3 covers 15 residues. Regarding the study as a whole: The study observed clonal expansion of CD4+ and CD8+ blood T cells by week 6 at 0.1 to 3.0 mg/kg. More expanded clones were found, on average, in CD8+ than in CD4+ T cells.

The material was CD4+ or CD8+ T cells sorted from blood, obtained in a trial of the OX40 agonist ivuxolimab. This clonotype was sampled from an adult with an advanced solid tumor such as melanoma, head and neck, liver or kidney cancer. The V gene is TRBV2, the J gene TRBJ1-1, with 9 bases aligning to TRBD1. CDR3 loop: CASNGDRVGNTEAFF. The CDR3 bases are TGTGCCAGCAATGGGGACAGGGTGGGGAACACTGAAGCTTTCTTT. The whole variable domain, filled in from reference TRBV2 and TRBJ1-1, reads EPEVTQTPSHQVTQMGQEVILRCVPISNHLYFYWYRQILGQKVEFLVSFYNNEISEKSEIFDDQFSVERPDGSNFTLKIRSTKLEDSAMYFCASNGDRVGNTEAFFGQGTRLTVV.